The 27 T cell receptor beta chains below all came from one sample that was sequenced in a study of cytomegalovirus exposure and HLA in healthy donors. PCR used 60 Vbeta primers and 13 Jbeta primers. Here immunoSEQ multiplex PCR was the method, and the copy in TCRdb shows in-frame clones only, minus some. The sample carries 100,000 to 150,000 clones, roughly 82% recorded once. Sequencing was carried out using PBMCs. These receptors were obtained from a man aged 45 to 65 in good health and CMV-seronegative.

J is TRBJ1-6 and V is TRBV9, with 7 nucleotides matching TRBD1. The germline gives CDR1 SGDLS, CDR2 YYNGEE. The CDR3 is 16 residues long. V dropped 4 bases and J dropped 2; count of bases not matched to a gene: 6. The CDR3 sequence: CASSYRDSPYNSPLHF. CDR3 coding DNA: TGTGCCAGCAGCTACAGGGACAGCCCCTATAATTCACCCCTCCACTTT.

This clone was found once. CDR3 protein: CASSKQGNNSPLHF. In DNA form, the CDR3 reads TGTGCCAGCAGCAAGCAGGGGAATAATTCACCCCTCCACTTT. V and J are TRBV7-3 and TRBJ1-6, with D perhaps matching TRBD1 (6 bases). CDR1 is SGHTA and CDR2 is FQGTGA in the germline V gene. V lost 5 bases and J lost 5, with 10 bases in between. CDR3 size: 14 residues.

This chain joins TRBV10-3 and TRBJ1-2; D call uncertain. Trimming left V 0 bases short and J 4 bases short, with 15 bases between. The CDR3 extends over 16 amino acids. The germline V gene encodes CDR1 ENHRY and CDR2 SYGVKD. The CDR3 sequence is CAISESKFKEGYGYTF. The CDR3 nucleotides read TGTGCCATCAGTGAGTCGAAGTTTAAAGAGGGCTATGGCTACACCTTC.

The genes are TRBV10-1 and TRBJ1-5, with 9 bases identical to TRBD1. The germline CDR1 and CDR2 sequences are WNHNN and SYGVQD (reference sequence). The CDR3 extends over 16 amino acids. V shed 3 bases and J 7 bases; nucleotides not matched to a gene: 10. CDR3: CASSDTPGQGPQPQHF. CDR3 DNA sequence: TGCGCCAGCAGTGATACGCCGGGACAGGGTCCCCAGCCCCAGCATTTT.

CDR3 protein: CASSAPVGADTEAFF. In DNA form, the CDR3 reads TGTGCCAGCAGCGCCCCCGTGGGGGCGGACACTGAAGCTTTCTTT. The rearrangement uses TRBV6-5 and TRBJ1-1, with TRBD1 as a possible D gene (6 bases). The germline CDR1 and CDR2 sequences are MNHEY and SVGAGI. The V end lost 6 bases, the J end lost 3 bases, and 17 bases lay between the germline ends. The CDR3 totals 15 residues.

The J gene is TRBJ2-7, the V gene TRBV9, with 7 bases lining up with TRBD1. With 4 bases clipped from V and 3 bases from J, the junction kept 7 bases outside the gene matches. The CDR3 has 14 amino acids. Per germline, CDR1 SGDLS and CDR2 YYNGEE. The CDR3 DNA reads as TGTGCCAGCAGCCGGGACAGCGAAGTCTACGAGCAGTACTTC. This translates into CASSRDSEVYEQYF.

The chain employs TRBV5-4 and TRBJ1-5, with TRBD1 matching over 8 bases. The CDR3 is made up of 16 amino acids. Germline assignment: CDR1 SGHNT and CDR2 YYREEE (reference sequence). The V gene end was trimmed by 2 bases and the J gene end by 4 bases; junction bases not matched to a gene: 8. The CDR3 is CASSFTRQGINQPQHF. CDR3 in DNA: TGTGCCAGCAGCTTTACTAGACAGGGGATAAATCAGCCCCAGCATTTT.

This clone was seen once. The J gene is TRBJ2-3, the V gene TRBV2, with 8 nucleotides matching TRBD1. CDR3 length equals 18 residues. Trimming took 1 base from V and 4 from J; bases not matched to a gene: 13. CDR1 is SNHLY, CDR2 FYNNEI, per germline. CDR3 region: CASSEGTGSINLPDTQYF. The CDR3 DNA is TGTGCCAGCAGTGAAGGGACAGGGAGCATCAATTTACCAGATACGCAGTATTTT.

V usage is TRBV30 and J usage is TRBJ2-5; 9 bases align to TRBD2. V was clipped by 0 bases and J by 4 bases; unmatched bases: 3. Germline loops: CDR1 GTSNPN, CDR2 SVGIG (reference sequence). There are 14 residues in the CDR3. The CDR3 reads CAWSVIAGVETQYF. The DNA of the CDR3 is TGTGCCTGGAGTGTAATAGCGGGGGTAGAGACCCAGTACTTC.

The gene calls are TRBV7-3 and TRBJ1-2; perhaps TRBD1 as D (5 bases). Per germline, CDR1 SGHTA and CDR2 FQGTGA. The CDR3 totals 15 residues. Trimming took 5 bases from V and 6 from J, leaving 19 bases between them. The DNA for the CDR3 is TGTGCCAGCAGCCGAGGCAGGGAAGACTCTCATGGCTACACCTTC. This sequence encodes CASSRGREDSHGYTF.

The J gene is TRBJ1-1, the V gene TRBV6-5, with D possibly matching TRBD1 (6 bases). Trimming stripped 4 bases from V and 6 bases from J, with 18 bases between. CDR1 is MNHEY and CDR2 is SVGAGI in the germline V gene. The CDR3 spans 15 residues. This CDR3 reads CASSSHGGQKAEAFF. The CDR3 coding sequence is TGTGCCAGCAGTTCCCACGGGGGGCAGAAGGCTGAAGCTTTCTTT.

The J gene is TRBJ1-2, the V gene TRBV6-1; TRBD1 matches at 9 bases. V was pared by 5 bases and J by 3 bases, with 7 bases of the junction left unmatched. The CDR3 extends over 15 amino acids. Germline-derived CDR1 and CDR2 are MNHNS and SASEGT. CDR3 protein: CASSLPGQGDYGYTF. As DNA, the CDR3 is TGTGCCAGCAGTCTCCCGGGACAGGGAGACTATGGCTACACCTTC.

This chain connects TRBV6-1 to TRBJ2-7; D perhaps matches TRBD1 (5 bases). The CDR3 covers 13 residues. Germline assignment: CDR1 MNHNS and CDR2 SASEGT. The V gene lost 6 bases and the J gene lost 2 bases, with 11 bases spanning the gap. The DNA for the CDR3 is TGTGCCAGCAGCCGAGACAGAGCCTACGAGCAGTACTTC. Its translation is CASSRDRAYEQYF.

In nucleotides, the CDR3 is TGTGCCAGCAGAGAACTTGGGACAGTCACCGGGGAGCTGTTTTTT. It encodes CASRELGTVTGELFF. The V call is TRBV6-1, the J call TRBJ2-2; 7 nucleotides agree with TRBD1. The CDR3 runs to 15 residues. The germline V gene encodes CDR1 MNHNS and CDR2 SASEGT. Trimming cost V 6 bases and J 4 bases; bases outside gene matches: 8.

This chain uses TRBV6-4 with TRBJ1-5; D is possibly TRBD1 (5 bases). Trimming cost V 2 bases and J 7 bases, with 9 bases left between them. Germline V gives CDR1 MRHNA, CDR2 SNTAGT. This CDR3 has 13 residues. The DNA for the CDR3 is TGTGCCAGCAGTGACAGGGGCGGACAGCCCCAGCATTTT. Its translation is CASSDRGGQPQHF.

The chain uses TRBV5-6 and TRBJ1-1, with 11 bases that match TRBD1. The CDR3 has 14 amino acids. Germline loops: CDR1 SGHDT, CDR2 YYEEEE. V dropped 2 bases and J dropped 6; count of bases not matched to a gene: 3. The CDR3 DNA follows: TGTGCCAGCAGCTTTGGGACAGGGGGGTCTGAAGCTTTCTTT. This sequence encodes CASSFGTGGSEAFF.

V usage is TRBV5-6 and J usage is TRBJ2-7, with TRBD1 as a possible D gene (5 bases). This CDR3 has 14 residues. Per the germline V gene, CDR1 is SGHDT and CDR2 is YYEEEE. Trimming removed 4 bases at V and 2 bases at J, with 13 bases between. CDR3 sequence (DNA): TGTGCCAGCAGCAGGGGTAGTATCCCCTACGAGCAGTACTTC. Protein product: CASSRGSIPYEQYF.

The chain combines TRBV4-2 with TRBJ2-5; 8 nucleotides line up with TRBD2. CDR3 length: 16 residues. The V gene's germline CDR1 is LGHNA and CDR2 YNFKEQ. Germline trimming cut 1 base from V and 1 base from J; bases unmatched to any gene: 5. The CDR3 region is CASSQAGGGTQETQYF. The CDR3 bases are TGTGCCAGCAGCCAAGCCGGCGGGGGGACCCAAGAGACCCAGTACTTC.

DNA of the CDR3: TGTGCCAGCGACTCGGGGGGGAGCATTAAAGCCTCTGGGGCCAACGTCCTGACTTTC. Translating gives CASDSGGSIKASGANVLTF. This chain connects TRBV5-4 to TRBJ2-6; TRBD2 agrees at 8 bases. CDR1 and CDR2 (germline): SGHNT, YYREEE (reference sequence). Unmatched junction bases numbered 15, after V lost 7 bases and J lost 0 bases. CDR3 size: 19 residues.

This clone was found a few times. Additional DNA sequences in this sample encode the identical CDR3. The chain carries TRBV5-1 and TRBJ1-3; TRBD1 might be the D (5 bases). The CDR3 contains 15 residues. V lost 0 bases and J lost 2, with 9 bases in between. Germline lookup yields CDR1 SGHRS and CDR2 YFSETQ. DNA for the CDR3: TGCGCCAGCAGCTTGGGACCAGGGCCTGGAAACACCATATATTTT. Amino acid sequence: CASSLGPGPGNTIYF. Combining the CDR3 with reference TRBV5-1 and TRBJ1-3 gives the whole variable domain KAGVTQTPRYLIKTRGQQVTLSCSPISGHRSVSWYQQTPGQGLQFLFEYFSETQRNKGNFPGRFSGRQFSNSRSEMNVSTLELGDSALYLCASSLGPGPGNTIYFGEGSWLTVV.

The V gene is TRBV2, the J gene TRBJ1-6, with D possibly matching TRBD1 (6 bases). The CDR3 has 15 residues. Trimming took off 6 bases at V and 11 bases at J, with 20 bases between the two ends. CDR1 is SNHLY, CDR2 FYNNEI, per germline. CDR3 bases: TGTGCCAGCAGGGCGGAAGCTGGGGGCGGCGCACCCCTCCACTTT. It encodes CASRAEAGGGAPLHF.

The CDR3 region is CAISESGVTGAGEKLFF. For the CDR3, the DNA is TGTGCCATCAGTGAGTCGGGAGTGACAGGGGCGGGGGAAAAACTGTTTTTT. The V gene is TRBV10-3, the J gene TRBJ1-4; 8 bases line up with TRBD1. V lost 0 bases to trimming and J lost 8 bases; unmatched junction nucleotides: 11. This CDR3 region has 17 residues. Germline-derived CDR1 and CDR2 are ENHRY and SYGVKD.

The rearrangement links TRBV7-9 to TRBJ2-1; no definite D call. Trimming took off 1 base at V and 6 bases at J, with 10 bases between the two ends. Germline V lookup: CDR1 SEHNR, CDR2 FQNEAQ (reference sequence). There are 14 residues in the CDR3. The CDR3: CASSLGLGGNEQFF. CDR3 bases: TGTGCCAGCAGCTTAGGTCTAGGTGGCAATGAGCAGTTCTTC.

The genes are TRBV6-1 and TRBJ2-7; no definite D call. Trimming took 1 base from V and 12 from J, leaving 13 bases between them. This CDR3 has 12 amino acids. CDR1 is MNHNS, CDR2 SASEGT, per germline. The CDR3 bases are TGTGCCAGCAGTGAAGGGTACTCTACTCCGTACTTC. This encodes CASSEGYSTPYF.

The chain recombines TRBV5-8 with TRBJ2-1; TRBD2 aligns across 7 bases. V shed 4 bases and J 1 base; nucleotides not matched to a gene: 5. This CDR3 is built from 15 residues. Germline V CDR1 and CDR2: SGHTS, YDEGEE. The CDR3 nucleotides read TGTGCCAGCAGCCGCGGGGGATCGTCCTACAATGAGCAGTTCTTC. Its protein is CASSRGGSSYNEQFF.

V usage is TRBV7-6 and J usage is TRBJ2-7; a weak D match, TRBD2 (7 bases). CDR3 length equals 11 residues. Germline values: CDR1 SGHVS, CDR2 FNYEAQ. The V end was cut by 10 bases, the J end by 9 bases, with 16 bases between. This CDR3 is CATTQRGGQYF. CDR3 coding DNA: TGTGCCACTACGCAAAGGGGGGGGCAGTACTTC.

The chain couples TRBV10-2 to TRBJ1-5; D perhaps matches TRBD1 (5 bases). Germline V gene data show CDR1 as WSHSY and CDR2 as SAAADI. The CDR3 is 13 residues long. V was clipped by 2 bases and J by 9 bases, with 11 bases between them. The CDR3 sequence is CASSEAQGRPQHF. CDR3 DNA sequence: TGCGCCAGCAGTGAGGCCCAGGGTCGGCCCCAGCATTTT.